This T cell receptor beta chain appears in the sequencing data of a study of blood T cell repertoires in COVID-19. Trimming shortened V by 3 bases and J by 4 bases, and 10 bases separated the two germline ends. Germline-derived CDR1 and CDR2 are MGHDK and SYGVNS. The CDR3 totals 13 residues. Some clones are missing from TCRdb's copy, which holds only in-frame ones; the method was immunoSEQ multiplex PCR. This table holds around 310,000 clones, approximately 89% found once. The sequenced sample consisted of PBMCs or T cells enriched from blood (not recorded which). The sequence derives from a woman aged 40-49 years who had recovered from COVID-19. The chain links TRBV25-1 to TRBJ2-7; a weak D match, TRBD1 (5 bases). The CDR3 here is CASSDRVIYEQYF. CDR3 DNA: TGTGCCAGCAGTGACAGGGTGATATACGAGCAGTACTTC.